The 26 T cell receptor beta chains below were found in one sample sequenced in a study of cytomegalovirus exposure and HLA in healthy donors. Use of 60 Vbeta and 13 Jbeta primers characterized the PCR. TCRdb's table, derived via immunoSEQ multiplex PCR, lists solely in-frame clones and lacks some. The data contain about 130,000 clones, around 80% of them singletons. What was sequenced was PBMCs. Source of these receptors: a man aged 30-40 years in good health and CMV-seropositive.

CDR3 sequence: CASSLSQTSNEQFF. For the CDR3, the DNA is TGTGCCAGCAGCTTAAGCCAGACTTCCAATGAGCAGTTCTTC. The J gene is TRBJ2-1, the V gene TRBV7-9; D is undetermined. V lost 2 bases, J lost 6 bases, and 11 bases lay in between. The CDR3 contains 14 residues. Germline lookup yields CDR1 SEHNR and CDR2 FQNEAQ (reference sequence). Combining the CDR3 with reference TRBV7-9 and TRBJ2-1 gives the whole variable domain DTGVSQNPRHKITKRGQNVTFRCDPISEHNRLYWYRQTLGQGPEFLTYFQNEAQLEKSRLLSDRFSAERPKGSFSTLEIQRTEQGDSAMYLCASSLSQTSNEQFFGPGTRLTVL.

The gene calls are TRBV7-6 and TRBJ1-1; 8 bases match TRBD1. The J segment lost 4 bases and the V segment lost 2 bases, leaving 0 bases of the junction unmatched. The germline CDR1 and CDR2 sequences are SGHVS and FNYEAQ. This CDR3 comprises 13 residues. The CDR3 sequence: CASSLTGGTEAFF. The CDR3 DNA reads TGTGCCAGCAGCTTAACAGGGGGCACTGAAGCTTTCTTT.

The genes are TRBV4-2 and TRBJ1-1; D is ambiguous. Germline CDR1 reads LGHNA; CDR2 reads YNFKEQ. CDR3 size: 15 residues. The V gene lost 0 bases and the J gene lost 4 bases, with 12 bases spanning the gap. This CDR3 reads CASSQDLGGFTEAFF. Here the CDR3 DNA reads TGTGCCAGCAGCCAAGATCTAGGAGGGTTCACTGAAGCTTTCTTT.

The chain carries TRBV4-3 and TRBJ2-7, with TRBD2 matching 11 bases. There are 14 residues in the CDR3. Germline V gene data show CDR1 as LGHNA and CDR2 as YSLEER. V shed 4 bases, J shed 2 bases, and the junction held 1 base outside the gene matches. CDR3 nucleotide sequence: TGCGCCAGCAGCCTAGCGGGAGGGCCCTACGAGCAGTACTTC. It translates to CASSLAGGPYEQYF.

The chain uses TRBV4-1 and TRBJ2-1; D gene uncertain. CDR3 length equals 15 residues. Trimming removed 3 bases at V and 4 bases at J, with 13 bases between. The germline V gene has CDR1 MGHRA and CDR2 YSYEKL. For the CDR3, the DNA is TGCGCCAGCAGCCATGTGGTAAACTTATACAATGAGCAGTTCTTC. As protein: CASSHVVNLYNEQFF.

For the CDR3, the DNA is TGCGCCAGCAGCTTGGGTTGGACTAGCGGGATCTGGGAGCAGTACTTC. It is translated as CASSLGWTSGIWEQYF. The V call is TRBV5-1, the J call TRBJ2-7; 12 bases match TRBD2. The CDR3 totals 16 residues. The germline gives CDR1 SGHRS, CDR2 YFSETQ. V lost 0 bases to trimming and J lost 7 bases; unmatched junction nucleotides: 8.

This rearrangement joins TRBV27 to TRBJ2-7; a possible D gene is TRBD2 (6 bases). Germline V gene sequence: CDR1 MNHEY, CDR2 SMNVEV (reference sequence). The V gene lost 3 bases and the J gene lost 3 bases, with 15 bases spanning the gap. This CDR3 spans 15 amino acids. The CDR3 DNA sequence: TGTGCCAGCAGTTTCTCCGGGAGTAACCACTACGAGCAGTACTTC. It is translated as CASSFSGSNHYEQYF.

The chain carries TRBV4-2 and TRBJ1-4; D is possibly TRBD1 (5 bases). CDR1 LGHNA and CDR2 YNFKEQ come from the germline V gene. This CDR3 comprises 16 residues. The V and J ends lost 0 bases and 4 bases respectively, with 12 bases between them. The CDR3 loop is CASSQEGALGNEKLFF. The CDR3 region has the DNA TGTGCCAGCAGCCAAGAAGGGGCGCTGGGTAATGAAAAACTGTTTTTT.

The chain uses TRBV27 and TRBJ2-1; 13 nucleotides match TRBD2. Germline V gene lookup returns CDR1 MNHEY and CDR2 SMNVEV (reference sequence). CDR3 length equals 16 residues. The V gene end was trimmed by 5 bases and the J gene end by 9 bases; junction bases not matched to a gene: 10. CDR3 region: CASSPELAGGPGEQFF. The CDR3 region has the DNA TGTGCCAGCAGTCCCGAACTAGCGGGAGGGCCCGGTGAGCAGTTCTTC.

The V gene is TRBV6-5, the J gene TRBJ1-1, with 7 bases identical to TRBD1. V shed 4 bases, J shed 5 bases, and the junction held 4 bases outside the gene matches. Per the germline V gene, CDR1 is MNHEY and CDR2 is SVGAGI. CDR3 length equals 13 residues. CDR3 DNA: TGTGCCAGCAGTTTAGGGGGCGAGACTGAAGCTTTCTTT. It encodes CASSLGGETEAFF.

This rearrangement joins TRBV7-2 to TRBJ2-6; D is perhaps TRBD2 (6 bases). Trimming pared 4 bases from V and 9 bases from J, leaving 16 bases between. Germline V lookup: CDR1 SGHTA, CDR2 FQGNSA. This CDR3 is 15 amino acids long. The CDR3 nucleotides read TGTGCCAGCAGCTCTCGCGGGGAGTTACACAACGTCCTGACTTTC. Translating it yields CASSSRGELHNVLTF.

The chain couples TRBV18 to TRBJ1-2; 10 nucleotides line up with TRBD1. Germline CDR1 is KGHSH and CDR2 is LQKENI. V lost 0 bases to trimming and J lost 4 bases; unmatched junction nucleotides: 8. This CDR3 region has 17 residues. CDR3 sequence: CASSPPTGGLSPYGYTF. The CDR3 DNA reads as TGTGCCAGCTCACCACCGACAGGGGGCCTGAGCCCCTATGGCTACACCTTC.

The rearrangement uses TRBV4-3 and TRBJ2-5; 10 nucleotides line up with TRBD2. CDR1 is LGHNA and CDR2 is YSLEER in the germline V gene. The CDR3 is 17 amino acids. Trimming removed 0 bases from V and 1 base from J; junction bases left unmatched: 5. The CDR3 sequence: CASSQDMASGSQETQYF. As DNA, the CDR3 is TGCGCCAGCAGCCAAGATATGGCTAGCGGGAGCCAAGAGACCCAGTACTTC.

V usage is TRBV5-1 and J usage is TRBJ1-1, with no clear D. V gave up 1 base and J gave up 2 bases, with 6 bases separating them. Germline V gene sequence: CDR1 SGHRS, CDR2 YFSETQ. The length of the CDR3 is 13 residues. In nucleotides, the CDR3 is TGCGCCAGCAGCTTGACAGTTAACACTGAAGCTTTCTTT. Translating gives CASSLTVNTEAFF.

The rearrangement links TRBV23-1 to TRBJ1-2, with D hard to call. TRBV23-1 counts as an open reading frame of uncertain function. Trimming took off 4 bases at V and 3 bases at J, with 12 bases between the two ends. The CDR3 extends over 14 amino acids. As DNA, the CDR3 is TGCGCCAGCAGTCTGCGGGGTGAGGACTATGGCTACACCTTC. Translating it yields CASSLRGEDYGYTF.

The chain has TRBV5-1 and TRBJ2-4; D is ambiguous. The V gene's germline CDR1 is SGHRS and CDR2 YFSETQ. This CDR3 is 15 amino acids long. The V end was cut by 3 bases, the J end by 5 bases, with 15 bases between. DNA of the CDR3: TGCGCCAGCAGCTCCCAGGCTGGGCCCGAAAACATTCAGTACTTC. This gives the protein CASSSQAGPENIQYF.

The V and J genes are TRBV29-1 and TRBJ2-1; 7 bases map to TRBD2. V lost 6 bases and J lost 10; bases outside the gene matches: 24. The length of the CDR3 is 17 residues. Germline CDR1 is SQVTM and CDR2 is ANQGSEA. CDR3 nucleotide sequence: TGCAGCGTCGTGGGGGAGGGATCCCAAGCGGGGCTGGGGGAGCAGTTCTTC. Its translation: CSVVGEGSQAGLGEQFF.

The chain joins TRBV4-2 to TRBJ2-7; 13 bases match TRBD2. The CDR3 sequence is 15 residues long. CDR1 and CDR2 from the germline V gene are LGHNA and YNFKEQ. After removal of 3 bases from V and 2 bases from J, the junction contained 1 base not matched to a gene. CDR3 residues: CASSQGLAGTYEQYF. The CDR3 DNA reads as TGTGCCAGCAGCCAGGGACTAGCGGGGACCTACGAGCAGTACTTC.

This sequence joins TRBV29-1 and TRBJ2-7; 10 positions agree with TRBD1. Germline loops: CDR1 SQVTM, CDR2 ANQGSEA. V lost 6 bases, J lost 3 bases, and 8 bases stayed unmatched. The CDR3 sequence is 14 residues long. This chain's CDR3 is CSVRDRGAFYEQYF. For the CDR3, the DNA is TGCAGCGTAAGGGACAGGGGCGCCTTCTACGAGCAGTACTTC.

The chain carries TRBV2 and TRBJ2-3; 13 nucleotides agree with TRBD2. The V segment lost 8 bases and the J segment 6 bases; nucleotides outside the gene matches: 5. CDR3 length: 14 residues. Germline CDR1 SNHLY, CDR2 FYNNEI. The CDR3 sequence: CASGWTSGSDTQYF. The CDR3 bases are TGTGCCAGCGGGTGGACTAGCGGGAGTGATACGCAGTATTTT.

The chain couples TRBV4-2 to TRBJ1-5; unclear D gene. Between the trimmed V and J ends, which lost 0 bases and 0 bases, there was a span of 6 bases. CDR1 and CDR2 (germline): LGHNA, YNFKEQ. The CDR3 length is 15 residues. The CDR3 bases are TGTGCCAGCAGCCAAGAGGCAGATAGCAATCAGCCCCAGCATTTT. This translates into CASSQEADSNQPQHF.

The J gene is TRBJ2-2, the V gene TRBV5-4; TRBD2 matches 7 bases. Looked up from germline, CDR1 is SGHNT and CDR2 is YYREEE (reference sequence). The CDR3 totals 17 residues. J lost 1 base, V lost 4 bases, and 10 bases had no gene match. This CDR3 reads CASSPRAGRGNTGELFF. As DNA, the CDR3 is TGTGCCAGCAGCCCCCGGGCGGGGAGGGGGAACACCGGGGAGCTGTTTTTT.

This clone was seen only a few times. The rearrangement joins TRBV6-6 to TRBJ2-7; 9 nucleotides match TRBD2. This CDR3 is built from 15 residues. Germline V gene lookup returns CDR1 MNHNY and CDR2 SVGAGI (reference sequence). The J segment lost 0 bases and the V segment lost 10 bases, leaving 10 bases of the junction unmatched. CDR3 residues: CATLGAGGGSYEQYF. The CDR3 DNA is TGTGCCACACTGGGGGCGGGAGGGGGCTCCTACGAGCAGTACTTC.

The chain employs TRBV11-2 and TRBJ2-5; a weak D match, TRBD1 (6 bases). The germline V gene has CDR1 SGHAT and CDR2 FQNNGV. There are 15 residues in the CDR3. V lost 5 bases and J 1 base, leaving 14 bases between the germline ends. CDR3 DNA: TGTGCCAGCAGCCCGCCTACAGGGATCCAAGAGACCCAGTACTTC. Residues: CASSPPTGIQETQYF.

The CDR3 bases are TGTGCCAGCAGCGTAGCGGGCGGGGACAATGAGCAGTTCTTC. Its translation: CASSVAGGDNEQFF. This sequence joins TRBV9 and TRBJ2-1; possibly TRBD2 for D (6 bases). The CDR3 contains 14 residues. CDR1 SGDLS and CDR2 YYNGEE come from the germline V gene. V was trimmed by 0 bases and J by 5 bases, leaving 9 bases between them. The full variable domain, rest sourced from reference TRBV9 and TRBJ2-1, is DSGVTQTPKHLITATGQRVTLRCSPRSGDLSVYWYQQSLDQGLQFLIQYYNGEERAKGNILERFSAQQFPDLHSELNLSSLELGDSALYFCASSVAGGDNEQFFGPGTRLTVL.

The chain couples TRBV9 to TRBJ1-2; no firm D call. V dropped 0 bases and J dropped 4 bases, with 10 bases sitting between them. From germline, CDR1 is SGDLS and CDR2 YYNGEE. The CDR3 spans 14 residues. CDR3 DNA: TGTGCCAGCAGCGTAGGTGGGCAGTCCTATGGCTACACCTTC. The encoded protein is CASSVGGQSYGYTF.